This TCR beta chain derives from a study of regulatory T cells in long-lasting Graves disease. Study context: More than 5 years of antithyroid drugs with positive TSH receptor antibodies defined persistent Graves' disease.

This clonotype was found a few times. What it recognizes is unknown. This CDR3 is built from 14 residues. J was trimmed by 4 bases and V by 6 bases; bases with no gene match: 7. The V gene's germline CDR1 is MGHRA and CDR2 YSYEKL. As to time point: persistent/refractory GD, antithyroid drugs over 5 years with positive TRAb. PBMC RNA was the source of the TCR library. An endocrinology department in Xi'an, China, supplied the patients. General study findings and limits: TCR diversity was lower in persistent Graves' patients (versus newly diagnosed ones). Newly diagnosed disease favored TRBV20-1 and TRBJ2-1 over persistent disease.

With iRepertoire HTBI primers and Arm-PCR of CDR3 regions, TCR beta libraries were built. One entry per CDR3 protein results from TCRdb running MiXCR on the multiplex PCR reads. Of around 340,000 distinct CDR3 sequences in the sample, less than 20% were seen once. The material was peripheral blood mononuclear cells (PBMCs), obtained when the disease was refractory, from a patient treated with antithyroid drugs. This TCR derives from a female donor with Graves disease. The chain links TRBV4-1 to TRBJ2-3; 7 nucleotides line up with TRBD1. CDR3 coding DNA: TGCGCCAGCAGTATAGGACAGGTGGCAGATACGCAGTATTTT. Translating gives CASSIGQVADTQYF.